This T cell receptor (beta chain) originates from a study of blood T cell repertoires in COVID-19. V shed 5 bases and J 8 bases; nucleotides not matched to a gene: 3. Germline-derived CDR1 and CDR2 are LNHDA and SQIVND (reference sequence). The CDR3 contains 13 residues. Sequencing used immunoSEQ multiplex PCR; TCRdb keeps in-frame clones, though not all of them. The table has about 180,000 clones, approximately 86% seen once; the top ten hold about 8.6%. Specimen: peripheral blood. The V gene is TRBV19, the J gene TRBJ1-4; TRBD1 aligns across 9 bases. The origin of this receptor is a man aged 45-65 years with active or convalescent COVID-19. Written as DNA, the CDR3 is TGTGCCAGTAGTCAAGGACAGGGGGAAAAACTGTTTTTT. This translates into CASSQGQGEKLFF.